The entry below gives a single TCR beta chain sequence along with its context. These data originate in a study of blood T cell repertoires in COVID-19. Here immunoSEQ multiplex PCR was the method, and the copy in TCRdb shows in-frame clones only, minus some. The data contain fewer than 400,000 clones, over 75% of them singletons. The junction had 10 bases not matched to a gene; V was cut back by 8 bases and J by 4 bases. The CDR3 contains 14 residues. Looked up from germline, CDR1 is MNHEY and CDR2 is SMNVEV (reference sequence). The sequencing input was PBMCs or T cells enriched from blood (not recorded which). This TCR derives from a man under 40 who had recovered from COVID-19. This chain joins TRBV27 and TRBJ2-5; 7 nucleotides match TRBD1. CDR3 protein: CASGRIRGRETQYF. The DNA of the CDR3 is TGTGCCAGCGGAAGAATAAGGGGGCGAGAGACCCAGTACTTC.